The clone carrying this TCR beta chain was counted at least ten times. The antigen is unknown. The sample comes from a study of T cells after yellow fever vaccination. Study results and caveats: FACS-sorted repertoires could contain abundant clonotypes contaminating from the bulk population.

5'RACE template switching added a universal primer site and UMIs to TCR cDNA. From the 5' RACE reads, TCRdb called clonotypes with MiXCR, one entry per CDR3 protein. The sample includes approximately 110,000 distinct CDR3 sequences, roughly 8.9% of them seen just once. The TCR sequence derives from a man aged 25 to 40 who received the YFV17D yellow fever vaccine. This sample comprised CD8+ T cells sorted from PBMCs, obtained 45 days after the yellow fever booster vaccination.

CDR3 amino acids: CASSLAGGPGEQYF. CDR3 bases: TGTGCCAGCAGCTTAGCGGGAGGGCCGGGAGAGCAGTACTTC. The chain joins TRBV7-9 to TRBJ2-7; 7 bases fit TRBD2. CDR1 and CDR2 from the germline V gene are SEHNR and FQNEAQ (reference sequence). V lost 0 bases and J lost 7; bases outside the gene matches: 6. The CDR3 is made up of 14 amino acids.